This T cell receptor (beta chain) was found in a study of T cell changes during pregnancy in multiple sclerosis. Libraries were prepared by immunoSEQ multiplex PCR; TCRdb keeps only in-frame clonotypes and omits some of them. The sample contains about 38,000 clones, around nine tenths of which appear only once. Losses at the gene ends were 5 bases for V and 7 bases for J; bases not matched to a gene: 5. The CDR3 totals 13 residues. Germline values: CDR1 SQVTM, CDR2 ANQGSEA. The genes are TRBV29-1 and TRBJ2-7; 13 bases match TRBD2. The receptor was derived from a female donor in good health, enrolled as a control in a pregnancy study. The sequenced sample was CD4+ T cells from peripheral blood mononuclear cells, obtained after pregnancy. For the CDR3, the DNA is TGCAGCGTTTCACGGGGACTAGCGGGAGAGCAGTACTTC. Protein sequence: CSVSRGLAGEQYF.